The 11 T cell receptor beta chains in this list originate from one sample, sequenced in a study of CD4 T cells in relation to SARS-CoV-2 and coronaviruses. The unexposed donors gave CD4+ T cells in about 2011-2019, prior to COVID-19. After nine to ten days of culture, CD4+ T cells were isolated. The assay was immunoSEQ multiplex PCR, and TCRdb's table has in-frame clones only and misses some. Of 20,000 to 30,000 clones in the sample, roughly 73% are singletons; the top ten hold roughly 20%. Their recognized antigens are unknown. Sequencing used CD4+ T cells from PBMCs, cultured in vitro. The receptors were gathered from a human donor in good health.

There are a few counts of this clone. The CDR3 region has the DNA TGCGCCAGCAGAACCAACCAGGGAACCGGGGAGCTGTTTTTT. It encodes CASRTNQGTGELFF. The V call is TRBV5-1, the J call TRBJ2-2, with D possibly matching TRBD1 (5 bases). The V end lost 5 bases, the J end lost 5 bases, and 13 bases lay between the germline ends. The length of the CDR3 is 14 residues. Germline CDR1 and CDR2: SGHRS and YFSETQ.

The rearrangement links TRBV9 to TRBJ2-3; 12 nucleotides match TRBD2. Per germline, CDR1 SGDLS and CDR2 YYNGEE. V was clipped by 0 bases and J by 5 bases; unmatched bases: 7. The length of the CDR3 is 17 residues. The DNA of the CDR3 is TGTGCCAGCAGCGTAGGAGCTAGCGGGGGGGCGGTAGATACGCAGTATTTT. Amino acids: CASSVGASGGAVDTQYF.

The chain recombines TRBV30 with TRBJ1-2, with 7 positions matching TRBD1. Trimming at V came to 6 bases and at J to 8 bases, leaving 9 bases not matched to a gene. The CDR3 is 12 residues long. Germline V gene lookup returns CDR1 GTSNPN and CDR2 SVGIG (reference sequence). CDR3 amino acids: CACLRQGLGYTF. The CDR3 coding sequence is TGTGCCTGTCTAAGACAGGGTTTGGGCTACACCTTC.

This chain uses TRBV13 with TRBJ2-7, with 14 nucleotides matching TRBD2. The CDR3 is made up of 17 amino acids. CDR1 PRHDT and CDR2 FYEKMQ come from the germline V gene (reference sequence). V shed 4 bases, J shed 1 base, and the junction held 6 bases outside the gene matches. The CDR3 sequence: CASSSGTSGSSSYEQYF. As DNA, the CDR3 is TGTGCCAGCAGCTCCGGGACTAGCGGGAGTAGTTCCTACGAGCAGTACTTC.

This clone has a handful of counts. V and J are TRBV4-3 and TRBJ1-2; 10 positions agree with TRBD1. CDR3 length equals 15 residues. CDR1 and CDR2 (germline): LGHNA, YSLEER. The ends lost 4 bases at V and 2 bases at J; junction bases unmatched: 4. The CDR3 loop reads CASSRPGQGNYGYTF. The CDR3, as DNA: TGCGCCAGCAGCCGACCGGGACAGGGGAACTATGGCTACACCTTC.

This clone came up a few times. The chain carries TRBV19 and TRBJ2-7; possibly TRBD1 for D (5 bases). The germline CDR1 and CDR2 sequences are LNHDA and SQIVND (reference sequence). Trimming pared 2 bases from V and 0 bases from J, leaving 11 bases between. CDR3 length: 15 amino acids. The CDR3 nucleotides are TGTGCCAGTAGTATAATGTGGGGCAGCTCCTACGAGCAGTACTTC. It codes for CASSIMWGSSYEQYF.

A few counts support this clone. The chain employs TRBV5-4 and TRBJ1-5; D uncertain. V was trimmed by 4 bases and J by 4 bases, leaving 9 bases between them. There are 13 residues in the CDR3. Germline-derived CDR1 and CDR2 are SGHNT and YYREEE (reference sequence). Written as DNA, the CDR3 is TGTGCCAGCAGCCCCGTCCATAATCAGCCCCAGCATTTT. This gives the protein CASSPVHNQPQHF. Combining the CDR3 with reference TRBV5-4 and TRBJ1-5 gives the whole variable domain ETGVTQSPTHLIKTRGQQVTLRCSSQSGHNTVSWYQQALGQGPQFIFQYYREEENGRGNFPPRFSGLQFPNYSSELNVNALELDDSALYLCASSPVHNQPQHFGDGTRLSIL.

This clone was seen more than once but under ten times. This chain's CDR3 is CASSYTVALRAGVGETQYF. CDR3 in DNA: TGCGCCAGCAGCTATACCGTCGCTCTCCGAGCGGGGGTAGGAGAGACCCAGTACTTC. V usage is TRBV4-1 and J usage is TRBJ2-5; 8 bases align to TRBD2. V shed 5 bases and J 4 bases; nucleotides not matched to a gene: 21. CDR1 MGHRA and CDR2 YSYEKL come from the germline V gene. This CDR3 is built from 19 residues.

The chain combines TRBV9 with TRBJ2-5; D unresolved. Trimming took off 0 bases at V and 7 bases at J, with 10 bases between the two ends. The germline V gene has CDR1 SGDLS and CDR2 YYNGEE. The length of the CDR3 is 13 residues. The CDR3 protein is CASSVDGRTTQYF. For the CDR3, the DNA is TGTGCCAGCAGCGTAGATGGTAGGACGACCCAGTACTTC.

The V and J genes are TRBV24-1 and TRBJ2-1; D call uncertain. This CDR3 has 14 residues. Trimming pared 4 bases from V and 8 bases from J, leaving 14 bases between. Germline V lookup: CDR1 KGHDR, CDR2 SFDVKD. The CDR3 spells CATSDPGQVDEQFF. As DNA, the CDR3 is TGTGCCACCAGTGACCCCGGGCAGGTCGATGAGCAGTTCTTC.

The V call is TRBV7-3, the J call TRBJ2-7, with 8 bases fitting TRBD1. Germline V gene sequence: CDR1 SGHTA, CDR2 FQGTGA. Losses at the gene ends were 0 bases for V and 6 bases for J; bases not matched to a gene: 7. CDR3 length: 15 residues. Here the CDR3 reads CASSLTKDRAAEQYF. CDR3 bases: TGTGCCAGCAGCTTAACAAAGGACAGGGCGGCCGAGCAGTACTTC.